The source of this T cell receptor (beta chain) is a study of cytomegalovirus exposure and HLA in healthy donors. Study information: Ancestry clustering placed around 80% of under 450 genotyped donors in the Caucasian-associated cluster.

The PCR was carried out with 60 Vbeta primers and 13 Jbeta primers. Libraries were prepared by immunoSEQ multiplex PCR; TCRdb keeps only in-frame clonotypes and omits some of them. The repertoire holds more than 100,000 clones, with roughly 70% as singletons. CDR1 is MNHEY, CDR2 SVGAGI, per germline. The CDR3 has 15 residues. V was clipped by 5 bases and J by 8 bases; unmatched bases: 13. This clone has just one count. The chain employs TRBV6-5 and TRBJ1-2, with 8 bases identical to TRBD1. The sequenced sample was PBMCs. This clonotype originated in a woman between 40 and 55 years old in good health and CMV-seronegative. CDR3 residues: CASSRPPTGAGGYTF. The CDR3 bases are TGTGCCAGCAGTCGTCCTCCGACAGGGGCCGGGGGCTACACCTTC.